These 23 T cell receptor beta chains were sequenced from one sample in a study of human T cells and chemical hapten exposure. The time point is: pre-sensitization, week 0. Treatment meaning: therapeutic diphenylcyclopropenone sensitization with weekly scalp DPC. TCRdb re-derived calls from the RACE reads in MiXCR, one entry per CDR3 protein. The table shows 250,000 or so distinct CDR3 sequences, with around 7.7% occurring only once. Here the sequenced sample was whole blood, taken in connection with sensitization to the hapten diphenylcyclopropenone (DPC). These receptors came from a man aged 18 to 30 with alopecia areata. Some clones in this sample may be carry-over from other donors' samples.

In this sample, this clonotype turned up many times. V gene TRBV6-2 or TRBV6-3 combines with J gene TRBJ2-7; D uncertain. Germline CDR1 reads MNHEY; CDR2 reads SVGEGT. V was trimmed by 5 bases and J by 0 bases, leaving 14 bases between them. This CDR3 has 15 amino acids. The CDR3 spells CASSDGVLSSYEQYV. As DNA, the CDR3 is TGTGCCAGCAGTGACGGAGTTCTAAGCTCCTACGAGCAGTACGTC.

This clonotype appeared a few times. In nucleotides, the CDR3 is TGTGCCAGCAGTCGGACTAGCGGGGAATGGAATACGCAGTATTTT. It yields the protein CASSRTSGEWNTQYF. The J gene is TRBJ2-3, the V gene TRBV2, with 12 bases matching TRBD2. V lost 5 bases, J lost 7 bases, and 7 bases stayed unmatched. The CDR3 runs 15 residues. The germline CDR1 and CDR2 sequences are SNHLY and FYNNEI.

The CDR3 loop is CASSYRGYEQYV. The CDR3 nucleotides read TGTGCCAGCAGTTACCGGGGCTACGAGCAGTACGTC. The rearrangement links TRBV6-2 or TRBV6-3 to TRBJ2-7; D might be TRBD2 (5 bases). V was clipped by 2 bases and J by 3 bases, with 5 bases between them. In germline, CDR1 is MNHEY, CDR2 SVGEGT. The CDR3 consists of 12 residues.

The rearrangement joins TRBV6-2 or TRBV6-3 to TRBJ1-2; the match to TRBD1 covers 8 bases. Germline trimming cut 8 bases from V and 9 bases from J; bases unmatched to any gene: 8. Germline V gives CDR1 MNHEY, CDR2 SVGEGT. The CDR3 is 12 residues long. The CDR3 coding sequence is TGTGCCAGCGGACGACAGGGGAGTCGCTACACCTTC. This gives the protein CASGRQGSRYTF.

This clonotype was observed a few times. V usage is TRBV2 and J usage is TRBJ1-2; unclear D gene. The V end was cut by 2 bases, the J end by 4 bases, with 14 bases between. The germline gives CDR1 SNHLY, CDR2 FYNNEI. The CDR3 is 15 residues long. The CDR3 sequence is CASSEPDKRGYGYTF. CDR3 DNA: TGTGCCAGCAGTGAACCCGACAAGCGCGGCTATGGCTACACCTTC.

V usage is TRBV28 and J usage is TRBJ2-6, with no clear D. This CDR3 is built from 15 residues. V was cut by 5 bases and J by 0 bases, with 8 bases left in between. Germline V gene lookup returns CDR1 MDHEN and CDR2 SYDVKM. The CDR3 DNA reads as TGTGCCAGCAGTCTTCAAAACTCTGGGGCCAACGTCCTGACTTTC. Its protein is CASSLQNSGANVLTF.

In its sample, this clonotype was seen a few times. The chain carries TRBV7-2 and TRBJ2-5, with D possibly matching TRBD2 (5 bases). The CDR3 has 14 residues. Germline values: CDR1 SGHTA, CDR2 FQGNSA. The V end lost 1 base, the J end lost 2 bases, and 8 bases lay between the germline ends. The CDR3 nucleotides read TGTGCCAGCAGCTTAGGTAGACTACAAGAGACCCAGTACTTC. It translates to CASSLGRLQETQYF.

V usage is TRBV10-2 and J usage is TRBJ2-5, with a weak D call TRBD2 (5 bases). This CDR3 contains 14 residues. The V gene lost 7 bases and the J gene lost 0 bases, with 12 bases spanning the gap. CDR1 is WSHSY and CDR2 is SAAADI in the germline V gene. The CDR3 DNA reads TGCGCCAGCATTCCCGGGGTGGACCAAGAGACCCAGTACTTC. This translates into CASIPGVDQETQYF.

This clonotype has ten or more counts. The chain has TRBV6-5 and TRBJ1-2, with TRBD1 matching over 7 bases. Germline values: CDR1 MNHEY, CDR2 SVGAGI. CDR3 size: 13 residues. V was pared by 6 bases and J by 4 bases, with 5 bases of the junction left unmatched. The CDR3 spells CASRPDRTYGYTF. In DNA form, the CDR3 reads TGTGCCAGCAGACCGGACAGGACCTATGGCTACACCTTC.

This clonotype has ten or more counts. This sequence joins TRBV6-2 or TRBV6-3 and TRBJ2-2; 8 bases line up with TRBD1. In germline, CDR1 is MNHEY, CDR2 SVGEGT. The CDR3 loop spans 13 amino acids. V trimming: 7 bases; J trimming: 6 bases; junction bases outside the gene matches: 4. This CDR3 is CASKQGESGELFF. The CDR3 DNA sequence: TGTGCCAGCAAACAGGGGGAGTCCGGGGAGCTGTTTTTT.

This clonotype was observed many times. This chain connects TRBV27 to TRBJ2-6; D unresolved. V was pared by 2 bases and J by 4 bases, with 9 bases between. The CDR3 covers 15 residues. The germline gives CDR1 MNHEY, CDR2 SMNVEV (reference sequence). CDR3 DNA sequence: TGTGCCAGCAGTTTAACCTCTTCCGGGGCCAACGTCCTGACTTTC. It specifies CASSLTSSGANVLTF.

This clonotype was observed a handful of times. The chain carries TRBV6-2 or TRBV6-3 and TRBJ1-5; 8 bases match TRBD1. Germline V gene sequence: CDR1 MNHEY, CDR2 SVGEGT. V gave up 4 bases and J gave up 6 bases; unmatched junction bases: 8. CDR3 length: 15 amino acids. CDR3 bases: TGTGCCAGCAGTTCCGACAGGGGTGTGGGTCAGCCCCAGCATTTT. Translation: CASSSDRGVGQPQHF.

This sequence joins TRBV18 and TRBJ2-3, with 9 positions matching TRBD2. The junction had 9 bases not matched to a gene; V was cut back by 3 bases and J by 5 bases. Germline V gene sequence: CDR1 KGHSH, CDR2 LQKENI. The CDR3 consists of 16 residues. CDR3 bases: TGTGCCAGCTCACCCGCAGGCGGGGGGGCAGAAGATACGCAGTATTTT. This gives the protein CASSPAGGGAEDTQYF.

V gene TRBV29-1 combines with J gene TRBJ2-2, with a tentative D call TRBD1 (5 bases). V was cut by 5 bases and J by 1 base, with 11 bases left in between. The CDR3 runs to 14 residues. Germline assignment: CDR1 SQVTM and CDR2 ANQGSEA. The CDR3 DNA sequence: TGCAGCGTTAAGGGTGACAGGAACACCGGGGAGCTGTTTTTT. It specifies CSVKGDRNTGELFF.

In this sample, this clonotype turned up a few times. The rearrangement joins TRBV29-1 to TRBJ2-2, with 8 bases that match TRBD1. The CDR3 contains 15 residues. CDR1 is SQVTM and CDR2 is ANQGSEA in the germline V gene. V was clipped by 6 bases and J by 3 bases; unmatched bases: 9. CDR3 nucleotides: TGCAGCGTCTTTGACAGGGGTGTACACACCGGGGAGCTGTTTTTT. It specifies CSVFDRGVHTGELFF.

Here the CDR3 reads CSVTWGETGELFF. CDR3 bases: TGCAGCGTTACCTGGGGAGAGACCGGGGAGCTGTTTTTT. The chain has TRBV29-1 and TRBJ2-2; possible D gene TRBD2, 5 bases. The V end was cut by 5 bases, the J end by 5 bases, with 12 bases between. Germline V gene lookup returns CDR1 SQVTM and CDR2 ANQGSEA. The CDR3 loop spans 13 amino acids.

This clonotype has just a few counts. The chain combines TRBV7-9 with TRBJ2-7, with D possibly being TRBD1 (6 bases). Germline loops: CDR1 SEHNR, CDR2 FQNEAQ (reference sequence). The CDR3 is 14 residues long. Trimming stripped 5 bases from V and 1 base from J, with 12 bases between. CDR3 nucleotides: TGTGCCAGCAGCCCCGACAGGAGTTCCTACGAGCAGTACTTC. Its translation: CASSPDRSSYEQYF.

The J gene is TRBJ2-3, the V gene TRBV5-1; D tentatively fits TRBD1 or TRBD2 (6 bases each). This CDR3 contains 16 residues. Trimming took 4 bases from V and 3 from J, leaving 18 bases between them. The germline V gene has CDR1 SGHRS and CDR2 YFSETQ. CDR3 protein: CASSPGVGDTTDTQYF. The CDR3 coding sequence is TGCGCCAGCAGCCCGGGGGTAGGGGACACTACAGATACGCAGTATTTT.

The rearrangement uses TRBV2 and TRBJ2-5; D is uncertain. The germline V and J ends were trimmed by 2 bases and 5 bases, with 12 bases remaining between them. Per the germline V gene, CDR1 is SNHLY and CDR2 is FYNNEI. The length of the CDR3 is 14 residues. CDR3: CASSENSLGETQYF. DNA for the CDR3: TGTGCCAGCAGTGAAAACAGCCTGGGGGAGACCCAGTACTTC. Full variable domain (remainder filled in from reference TRBV2 and TRBJ2-5): EPEVTQTPSHQVTQMGQEVILRCVPISNHLYFYWYRQILGQKVEFLVSFYNNEISEKSEIFDDQFSVERPDGSNFTLKIRSTKLEDSAMYFCASSENSLGETQYFGPGTRLLVL.

This clonotype came up many times. This chain joins TRBV15 and TRBJ2-5; 7 bases match TRBD2. The germline gives CDR1 LNHNV, CDR2 YYDKDF (reference sequence). The CDR3 contains 16 residues. After removal of 5 bases from V and 2 bases from J, the junction contained 11 bases not matched to a gene. DNA for the CDR3: TGTGCCACCAGCGGCGCCGATAGCGGGTGGCAAGAGACCCAGTACTTC. Amino acid sequence: CATSGADSGWQETQYF.

V gene TRBV20-1 combines with J gene TRBJ2-3; D not resolved. Per germline, CDR1 DFQATT and CDR2 SNEGSKA (reference sequence). V was trimmed by 0 bases and J by 6 bases, leaving 16 bases between them. This CDR3 has 15 amino acids. The DNA for the CDR3 is TGCAGTGCTAGAGATATATTGGACCCTGGGGATACGCAGTATTTT. Translated: CSARDILDPGDTQYF.

V gene TRBV4-1 combines with J gene TRBJ2-3; 9 bases line up with TRBD2. Germline CDR1 MGHRA, CDR2 YSYEKL. The CDR3 is 17 residues long. The trim removed 0 bases at V and 4 bases at J, leaving 8 bases unmatched. CDR3 amino acids: CASSQDRSRGGADTQYF. In DNA, the CDR3 is TGCGCCAGCAGCCAAGATCGGTCGCGGGGGGGAGCAGATACGCAGTATTTT.

This clonotype was found a few times. The J gene is TRBJ1-6, the V gene TRBV20-1, with TRBD1 as a possible D gene (5 bases). CDR1 is DFQATT, CDR2 SNEGSKA, per germline (reference sequence). V lost 6 bases and J lost 9, with 18 bases in between. This CDR3 has 14 residues. This chain's CDR3 is CSARSTGGGSPLHF. The CDR3 nucleotides are TGCAGTGCCCGCTCTACAGGAGGCGGTTCACCCCTCCACTTT.